This paragraph reports one TCR beta chain. Its recognized antigen is unknown. Nothing much larger sits one base from this clone, and base qualities are not available. This specimen comes from a study of human versus mouse CDR3 diversity and MHC coevolution (dated by TCRdb to about 2017). As for the study more broadly: According to reports, the immunoSEQ assay detects one in 200,000 T cells and minimizes multiplex PCR amplification bias. Across mouse and human samples, each sample had between roughly 5.5 x 10^6 and 1.7 x 10^7 valid reads. Human naive CD4 T cell repertoires served as a reference for TCR selection on multiple MHC II alleles, compared against human-TCR-locus transgenic mice with single MHC II. Three healthy volunteer blood donors made up the human cohort, with one aged 30 to 39, one aged 40 to 50 and one aged 60 to 69 at collection.

V trim: 6 bases; J trim: 5 bases; unmatched bases: 11. The CDR3 holds 15 amino acids from the cysteine to the phenylalanine. Solely the CDR3 DNA is kept, with 45 bases framed from the first base. Sequences MDHEN (CDR1) and SYDVKM (CDR2) are obtained from the germline V gene. The study at large found these results: Repertoire diversity was not regarded as directly comparable between humans and mice because human T cells were selected on roughly six MHC II alleles. On average, more CDR3 deletions and insertions were observed in humans than in mice, indicating greater exonuclease and TdT activity. Among all compared groups, most of the three human donors had the lowest clonal inequality scores. The largest TCR beta repertoire, some 1.6 million clonotypes, was estimated by iCHAO1 for humans, a finding likely attributable to selection by multiple MHC II molecules.

Naive CD4 T cells, defined as CD45RO-negative and CD62L-positive, were isolated from PBMCs by fluorescence-activated cell sorting. About 50 ml of fresh peripheral blood was drawn per donor, and PBMCs were isolated by Ficoll density centrifugation. Sorting was performed on a FACSAria III instrument, with purity above 85% for all samples. The QIAGEN blood and tissue kit was used to extract genomic DNA from sorted cells, and the DNA was quantified on a NanoDrop 1000. Using multiplex PCR of genomic DNA, the immunoSEQ platform deep sequenced and quantified the TCR alpha and beta chains. The authors processed their data as follows. TCR sequences were annotated using IMGT gene and region definitions. Out-of-frame rearrangements were taken as a proxy for the preselection repertoire and were compared with in-frame clonotypes. The iCHAO1 estimator supplied with the immunoSEQ platform was used to estimate repertoire size. Clonal inequality was measured with a Gini index on in-frame amino acid clonotypes, based on the Lorenz curve. The intersect function of the R package tcR was used to count shared clonotypes, and the Jaccard index was used to score similarity. The R prcomp function was used without normalization to run principal component analysis of V, J and V-J usage frequencies. TCRdb carries this immuneACCESS record with in-frame sequences only. Its versions omit some clonotypes, under half of them owing to an unresolved V gene in the studies checked, with the rest unexplained. The DNA was the basis for D and trimming; V, J and clone size are from that table. This sample gives 80,000 or so clones in total; about 93% of them show up just once. The ten biggest clones cover 1.1% to 1.5% of the sample.

The sequenced sample was naive CD4+ T cells from blood. The sample's cell subset or site label, decoded: CD45RO-negative CD62L-positive naive CD4 T cells. The receptor chain draws on TRBV28 and TRBJ2-7; TRBD1 fits 9 bases in the junction. This clonotype originated in a person between 30 and 69 years old in good health. CDR3 region: CASSYPDRGLHEQYF. The DNA sequence is given as TGTGCCAGCAGCTACCCGGACAGGGGTTTGCACGAGCAGTACTTC.